The following is a T cell receptor beta chain sequence with its context. Its antigen is unknown. Other DNA sequences within the sample encode an identical CDR3. This entry comes from a study of shared clonotypes between healthy human individuals. The study enrolled healthy HIV-negative adults without recent acute infections or vaccinations as donors. Every contributor of samples was a Caucasian grown-up residing in Nashville, Tennessee. Only in-frame clones appear in the TCRdb table, and some are missing; sequencing was by immunoSEQ multiplex PCR. Of some 1 million clones in the sample, about 80% were seen once. Points from the study as a whole: Investigators collected only blood, and repertoires in tissues likely differ. Unshared clonotypes carried lower generation probabilities than those common to all four donors.

The CDR3 runs 14 residues. The V segment lost 7 bases and the J segment 3 bases; nucleotides outside the gene matches: 5. CDR1 and CDR2 (germline): MNHNS, SASEGT. The clonotype was recovered from a man in his late teens or twenties in good health. Input material: memory CD4+ T cells sorted from blood. Regarding subset: CD45RA-negative fraction. The chain joins TRBV6-1 to TRBJ1-5, with TRBD1 identical over 8 bases. CDR3 sequence: CASIGQGINQPQHF. The CDR3 DNA reads TGTGCCAGCATAGGACAGGGCATCAATCAGCCCCAGCATTTT.